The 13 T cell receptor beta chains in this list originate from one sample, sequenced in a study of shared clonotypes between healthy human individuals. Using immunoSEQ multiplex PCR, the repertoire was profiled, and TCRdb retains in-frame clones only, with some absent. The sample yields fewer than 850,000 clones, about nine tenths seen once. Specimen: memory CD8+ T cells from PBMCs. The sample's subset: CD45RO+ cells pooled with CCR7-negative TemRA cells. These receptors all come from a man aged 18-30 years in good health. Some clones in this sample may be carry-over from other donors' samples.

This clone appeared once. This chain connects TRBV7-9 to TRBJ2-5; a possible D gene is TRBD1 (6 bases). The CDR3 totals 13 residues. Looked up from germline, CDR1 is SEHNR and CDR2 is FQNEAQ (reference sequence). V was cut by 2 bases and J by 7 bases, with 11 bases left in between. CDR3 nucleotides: TGTGCCAGCAGCTTATCACAAGGGGGGACCCAGTACTTC. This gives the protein CASSLSQGGTQYF.

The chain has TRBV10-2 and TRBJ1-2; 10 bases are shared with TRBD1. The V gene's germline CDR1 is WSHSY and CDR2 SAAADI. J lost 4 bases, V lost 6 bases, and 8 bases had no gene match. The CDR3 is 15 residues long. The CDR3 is CASRLGTGVFYGYTF. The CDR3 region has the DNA TGCGCCAGCAGACTGGGGACAGGGGTCTTCTATGGCTACACCTTC.

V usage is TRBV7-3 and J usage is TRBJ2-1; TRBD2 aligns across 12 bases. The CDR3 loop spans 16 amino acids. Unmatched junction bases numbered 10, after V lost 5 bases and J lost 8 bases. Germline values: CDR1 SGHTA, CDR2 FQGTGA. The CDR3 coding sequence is TGTGCCAGCAGCCACCGCCTAGCGGGAGGGAGGGATGAGCAGTTCTTC. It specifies CASSHRLAGGRDEQFF.

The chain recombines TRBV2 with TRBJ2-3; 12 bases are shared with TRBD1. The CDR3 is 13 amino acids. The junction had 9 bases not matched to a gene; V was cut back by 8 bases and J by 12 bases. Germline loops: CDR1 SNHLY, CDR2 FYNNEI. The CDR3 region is CASRDRGLLPQYF. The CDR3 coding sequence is TGTGCCAGCCGGGACAGGGGGCTCCTTCCCCAGTATTTT. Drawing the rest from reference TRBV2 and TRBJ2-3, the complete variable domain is EPEVTQTPSHQVTQMGQEVILRCVPISNHLYFYWYRQILGQKVEFLVSFYNNEISEKSEIFDDQFSVERPDGSNFTLKIRSTKLEDSAMYFCASRDRGLLPQYFGPGTRLTVL.

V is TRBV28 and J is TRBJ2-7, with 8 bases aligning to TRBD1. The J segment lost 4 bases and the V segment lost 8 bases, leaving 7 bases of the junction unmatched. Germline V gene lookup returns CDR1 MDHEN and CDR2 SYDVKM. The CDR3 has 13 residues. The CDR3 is CASSIRGQYEQYF. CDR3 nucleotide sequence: TGTGCCAGCTCCATCAGGGGGCAATACGAGCAGTACTTC.

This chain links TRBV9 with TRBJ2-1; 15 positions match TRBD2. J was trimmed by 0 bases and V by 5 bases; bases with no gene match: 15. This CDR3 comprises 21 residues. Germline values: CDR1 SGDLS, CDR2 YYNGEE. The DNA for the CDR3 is TGTGCCAGCAGTGGGGGGACCGGACTAGCGGGAGGGCCGGGCTCCTACAATGAGCAGTTCTTC. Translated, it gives CASSGGTGLAGGPGSYNEQFF.

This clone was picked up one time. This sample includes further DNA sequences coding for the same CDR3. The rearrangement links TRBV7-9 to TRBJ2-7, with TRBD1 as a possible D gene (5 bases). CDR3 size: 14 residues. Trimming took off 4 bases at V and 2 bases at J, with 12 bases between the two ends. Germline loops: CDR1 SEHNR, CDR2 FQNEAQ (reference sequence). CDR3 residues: CASSSRDSPYEQYF. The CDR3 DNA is TGTGCCAGCAGCTCTCGAGACAGCCCCTACGAGCAGTACTTC.

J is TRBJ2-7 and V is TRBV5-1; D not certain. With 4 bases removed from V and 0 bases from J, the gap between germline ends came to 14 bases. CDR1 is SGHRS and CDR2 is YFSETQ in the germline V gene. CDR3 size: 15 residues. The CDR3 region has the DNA TGCGCCAGCAGCAGGACCAGTTTAAGCTCCTACGAGCAGTACTTC. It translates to CASSRTSLSSYEQYF.

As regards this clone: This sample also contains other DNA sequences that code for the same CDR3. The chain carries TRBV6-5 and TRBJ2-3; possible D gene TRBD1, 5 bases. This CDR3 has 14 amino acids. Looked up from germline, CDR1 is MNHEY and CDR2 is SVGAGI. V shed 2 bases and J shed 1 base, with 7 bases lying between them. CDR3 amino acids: CASSYGQGTDTQYF. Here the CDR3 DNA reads TGTGCCAGCAGTTACGGACAAGGCACAGATACGCAGTATTTT.

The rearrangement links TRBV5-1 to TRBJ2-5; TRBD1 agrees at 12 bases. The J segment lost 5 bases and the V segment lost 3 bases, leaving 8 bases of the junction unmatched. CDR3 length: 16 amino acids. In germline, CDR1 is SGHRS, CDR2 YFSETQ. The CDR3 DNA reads TGCGCCAGCAGCTGGGGGACAGGGGGCCGCCCTGAGACCCAGTACTTC. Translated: CASSWGTGGRPETQYF. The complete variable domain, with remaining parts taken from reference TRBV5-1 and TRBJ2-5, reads KAGVTQTPRYLIKTRGQQVTLSCSPISGHRSVSWYQQTPGQGLQFLFEYFSETQRNKGNFPGRFSGRQFSNSRSEMNVSTLELGDSALYLCASSWGTGGRPETQYFGPGTRLLVL.

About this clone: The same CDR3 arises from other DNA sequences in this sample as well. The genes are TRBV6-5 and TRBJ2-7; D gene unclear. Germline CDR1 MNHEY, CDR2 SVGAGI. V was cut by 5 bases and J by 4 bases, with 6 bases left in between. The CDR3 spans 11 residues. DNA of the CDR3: TGTGCCAGCAGTCCTGCTTACGAGCAGTACTTC. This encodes CASSPAYEQYF.

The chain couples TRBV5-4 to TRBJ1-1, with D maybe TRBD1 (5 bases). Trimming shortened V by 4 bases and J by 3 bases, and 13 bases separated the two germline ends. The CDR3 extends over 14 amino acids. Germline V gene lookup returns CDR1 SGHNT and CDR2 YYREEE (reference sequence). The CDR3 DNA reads TGTGCCAGCAGCAAGGACCAGGGAGACACTGAAGCTTTCTTT. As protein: CASSKDQGDTEAFF.

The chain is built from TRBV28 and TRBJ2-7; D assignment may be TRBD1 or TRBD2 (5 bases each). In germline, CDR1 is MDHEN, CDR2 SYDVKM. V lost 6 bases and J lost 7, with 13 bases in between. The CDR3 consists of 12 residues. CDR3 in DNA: TGTGCCAGCAGGACGGGACCGTATGAGCAGTACTTC. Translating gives CASRTGPYEQYF.